These 18 T cell receptor beta chains were all obtained from the same sample, sequenced in a study of blood T cell repertoires in COVID-19 (dated by TCRdb to between 2020 and 2021). The method behind the library was the immunoSEQ multiplex PCR assay. TCRdb provides this immuneACCESS table in a form limited to in-frame rearrangements. Some clones are lacking; in checked studies, under half of them reflect an unresolved V gene, and why the rest are absent is not known. Counted in this sample were about 220,000 clones; 80% to 90% of them appeared once. The ten largest clones represent roughly 5% of the sample. Sequencing was done on a sample of PBMCs or T cells enriched from blood (not recorded which). The source of these receptors is a woman in her forties or fifties who had been exposed to COVID-19.

The chain combines TRBV10-2 with TRBJ1-1; no firm D call. The germline V and J ends were trimmed by 10 bases and 7 bases, with 19 bases remaining between them. The CDR3 loop spans 13 amino acids. The germline gives CDR1 WSHSY, CDR2 SAAADI. CDR3 nucleotides: TGCGCCACCCGCCCGGGAGGGAGATTTGAAGCTTTCTTT. As protein: CATRPGGRFEAFF.

This clone was picked up one time. The genes are TRBV5-1 and TRBJ2-2; a weak D match, TRBD1 (6 bases). Germline V gene lookup returns CDR1 SGHRS and CDR2 YFSETQ. This CDR3 has 14 residues. Trimming left V 2 bases short and J 6 bases short, with 11 bases between. Here the CDR3 DNA reads TGCGCCAGCAGCTTACAGGGTAGGCCCGGGGAGCTGTTTTTT. The encoded protein is CASSLQGRPGELFF.

The CDR3, as DNA: TGTGCCAGCAGCTTAACATTAGCGGGGGGGCGCGAGACCCAGTACTTC. Translated, it gives CASSLTLAGGRETQYF. The chain joins TRBV5-5 to TRBJ2-5; 11 bases line up with TRBD2. Losses at the gene ends were 2 bases for V and 5 bases for J; bases not matched to a gene: 8. This CDR3 is built from 16 residues. Germline V gives CDR1 SGHKS, CDR2 YYEKEE (reference sequence).

The CDR3: CASSVQGTPLHF. The CDR3 coding sequence is TGTGCCAGCAGTGTACAGGGTACACCCCTCCACTTT. The chain uses TRBV2 and TRBJ1-6, with D possibly TRBD1 on 6 matching bases. The CDR3 has 12 residues. Per the germline V gene, CDR1 is SNHLY and CDR2 is FYNNEI. The ends were cut back, 4 bases at V and 11 bases at J, with 9 bases in the middle.

Worth noting for this clone: Additional DNA sequences in this sample encode the identical CDR3. The rearrangement joins TRBV5-4 to TRBJ2-7; D is perhaps TRBD1 (6 bases). Trimming removed 0 bases at V and 3 bases at J, with 10 bases between. The V gene's germline CDR1 is SGHNT and CDR2 YYREEE (reference sequence). CDR3 length: 14 amino acids. CDR3 DNA: TGTGCCAGCAGCTTGGGACAGGCTGGCTACGAGCAGTACTTC. This encodes CASSLGQAGYEQYF.

J is TRBJ2-7 and V is TRBV20-1; the D is unclear. The CDR3 consists of 10 residues. V lost 5 bases and J 4 bases, leaving 6 bases between the germline ends. From germline, CDR1 is DFQATT and CDR2 SNEGSKA (reference sequence). The CDR3 sequence: CSAFLYEQYF. CDR3 nucleotides: TGCAGTGCTTTTCTGTACGAGCAGTACTTC.

The chain recombines TRBV12-3 or TRBV12-4 with TRBJ2-1, with D possibly being TRBD1 (5 bases). The V end was cut by 1 base, the J end by 12 bases, with 7 bases between. The CDR3 sequence is 11 residues long. CDR3 sequence (DNA): TGTGCCAGCAGTTTAGGTCAGGGGCAGTTCTTC. Translating it yields CASSLGQGQFF.

This chain links TRBV7-8 with TRBJ2-3; 11 positions match TRBD1. The V gene end was trimmed by 6 bases and the J gene end by 5 bases; junction bases not matched to a gene: 7. Germline V gene sequence: CDR1 SGHVS, CDR2 FQNEAQ. The CDR3 loop spans 15 amino acids. This CDR3 reads CASSDMDRGRDTQYF. In DNA, the CDR3 is TGTGCCAGCAGTGACATGGACAGGGGGCGAGATACGCAGTATTTT.

The chain is built from TRBV4-2 and TRBJ1-2; 8 bases line up with TRBD1. Germline V CDR1 and CDR2: LGHNA, YNFKEQ. The CDR3 is 16 amino acids. With V trimmed by 2 bases and J by 7 bases, 12 bases remained unmatched. In nucleotides, the CDR3 is TGTGCCAGCAGCCAACCTAACCCAGGGGGCCAGGCTGGCTACACCTTC. Translating it yields CASSQPNPGGQAGYTF.

The count of this clone is one. This chain links TRBV24-1 with TRBJ1-1, with 9 bases identical to TRBD1. Trimming cost V 3 bases and J 9 bases; bases outside gene matches: 4. The CDR3 consists of 13 residues. Germline V lookup: CDR1 KGHDR, CDR2 SFDVKD. In DNA, the CDR3 is TGTGCCACCAGTGATCTGGACAGGGGCCAAGCTTTCTTT. It codes for CATSDLDRGQAFF.

CDR3 region: CASSLVGGRVLEQYF. CDR3 nucleotides: TGTGCCAGCAGCTTAGTCGGGGGGCGGGTACTCGAGCAGTACTTC. The rearrangement links TRBV11-2 to TRBJ2-7; maybe TRBD2 (7 bases). With 1 base removed from V and 6 bases from J, the gap between germline ends came to 16 bases. The CDR3 contains 15 residues. CDR1 and CDR2 from the germline V gene are SGHAT and FQNNGV. The whole variable domain, remainder taken from reference TRBV11-2 and TRBJ2-7, is EAGVAQSPRYKIIEKRQSVAFWCNPISGHATLYWYQQILGQGPKLLIQFQNNGVVDDSQLPKDRFSAERLKGVDSTLKIQPAKLEDSAVYLCASSLVGGRVLEQYFGPGTRLTVT.

The chain has TRBV5-1 and TRBJ2-1; 9 nucleotides match TRBD2. The CDR3 contains 15 residues. The germline V gene has CDR1 SGHRS and CDR2 YFSETQ. Trimming cost V 0 bases and J 7 bases; bases outside gene matches: 5. Here the CDR3 reads CASSLELAGFNEQFF. The CDR3 region has the DNA TGCGCCAGCAGCTTGGAGCTAGCGGGGTTTAATGAGCAGTTCTTC.

The gene calls are TRBV28 and TRBJ1-1; D is unresolved. Germline V CDR1 and CDR2: MDHEN, SYDVKM. V was pared by 6 bases and J by 0 bases, with 17 bases between. This CDR3 comprises 16 residues. The CDR3 DNA follows: TGTGCCAGCAGCCCTGGGCGCTTCACTCTGAACACTGAAGCTTTCTTT. Translation gives CASSPGRFTLNTEAFF.

V gene TRBV18 combines with J gene TRBJ2-1; D perhaps matches TRBD2 (7 bases). Per the germline V gene, CDR1 is KGHSH and CDR2 is LQKENI. The CDR3 runs 16 residues. V was trimmed by 4 bases and J by 5 bases, leaving 18 bases between them. The CDR3 DNA reads TGTGCCAGCTCACTGTCTGGTCGGGGGGCCAACAATGAGCAGTTCTTC. It yields the protein CASSLSGRGANNEQFF.

In nucleotides, the CDR3 is TGTGCCATCAGTGAAACAGGGCCTGGGGATGAGCAGTTCTTC. It is translated as CAISETGPGDEQFF. The J gene is TRBJ2-1, the V gene TRBV10-3; weak D call: TRBD1 (6 bases). With 3 bases removed from V and 8 bases from J, the gap between germline ends came to 14 bases. This CDR3 comprises 14 residues. Germline V gene data show CDR1 as ENHRY and CDR2 as SYGVKD.

The chain combines TRBV11-2 with TRBJ2-7, with a tentative D call TRBD2 (5 bases). This CDR3 has 14 amino acids. Germline V gene sequence: CDR1 SGHAT, CDR2 FQNNGV. V lost 5 bases to trimming and J lost 4 bases, with 15 bases between them. CDR3 sequence (DNA): TGTGCCAGCAGCCGCGGCGGGCCTGCTTACGAGCAGTACTTC. Its translation: CASSRGGPAYEQYF.

A few counts support this clone. The chain has TRBV11-2 and TRBJ1-2; D call uncertain. The V gene's germline CDR1 is SGHAT and CDR2 FQNNGV. CDR3 size: 14 residues. Deletions cut 5 bases from V and 6 bases from J, with 16 bases between. CDR3 nucleotides: TGTGCCAGCAGCCTCGACCCGGGGTGGGATGGCTACACCTTC. This encodes CASSLDPGWDGYTF.

This clone has a single count. The V and J genes are TRBV19 and TRBJ1-6, with 9 bases aligning to TRBD1. CDR1 and CDR2 from the germline V gene are LNHDA and SQIVND (reference sequence). The trim removed 5 bases at V and 8 bases at J, leaving 7 bases unmatched. This CDR3 region has 15 residues. The CDR3 nucleotides read TGTGCCAGTAGTGCCCCTGGACAGGGGTATTCACCCCTCCACTTT. Translation: CASSAPGQGYSPLHF.